These 11 T cell receptor beta chains were all obtained from the same sample, sequenced in a study of blood T cell repertoires in COVID-19. Profiled with immunoSEQ multiplex PCR; TCRdb holds only in-frame clones, not every one. The table has around 100,000 clones, about 85% seen once. What was sequenced was peripheral blood. The receptor set was obtained from a human donor in a cohort sampled during active COVID-19.

The rearrangement joins TRBV10-1 to TRBJ2-5; 7 bases line up with TRBD1. CDR1 is WNHNN, CDR2 SYGVQD, per germline (reference sequence). This CDR3 comprises 14 residues. V gave up 11 bases and J gave up 1 base; unmatched junction bases: 10. The CDR3 coding sequence is TGCGCCTCCTCAAGGGCAGGGGGCCAAGAGACCCAGTACTTC. It yields the protein CASSRAGGQETQYF.

This clone was seen only once. This rearrangement joins TRBV30 to TRBJ2-1, with D possibly being TRBD1 (5 bases). V was cut by 3 bases and J by 5 bases, with 17 bases left in between. This CDR3 has 15 amino acids. Germline assignment: CDR1 GTSNPN and CDR2 SVGIG (reference sequence). The CDR3 region is CAWRFPGILDNEQFF. The CDR3 DNA reads TGTGCCTGGAGATTTCCAGGGATTTTAGACAATGAGCAGTTCTTC. Variable domain in full (rest from reference TRBV30 and TRBJ2-1): SQTIHQWPATLVQPVGSPLSLECTVEGTSNPNLYWYRQAAGRGLQLLFYSVGIGQISSEVPQNLSASRPQDRQFILSSKKLLLSDSGFYLCAWRFPGILDNEQFFGPGTRLTVL.

The CDR3 region is CASSDSSSSGADTQYF. CDR3 sequence (DNA): TGTGCCAGCAGTGACTCGAGCTCTAGCGGGGCGGATACGCAGTATTTT. The chain uses TRBV6-4 and TRBJ2-3; 9 positions match TRBD2. Trimming cost V 0 bases and J 6 bases; bases outside gene matches: 7. Germline V lookup: CDR1 MRHNA, CDR2 SNTAGT. CDR3 length: 16 residues.

The chain has TRBV7-5 and TRBJ1-5; the table's D call of TRBD1 was not tested on the DNA. TRBV7-5 is shown as a pseudogene. The CDR3 covers 16 residues. In nucleotides, the CDR3 is TGTGCCAGAAGCTCCGGGACAGGGTCGAACAATCAGCCCCAGCATTTT. This encodes CARSSGTGSNNQPQHF.

This chain links TRBV6-2 or TRBV6-3 with TRBJ1-5, with 7 bases matching TRBD1. V shed 2 bases, J shed 0 bases, and the junction held 1 base outside the gene matches. The CDR3 contains 15 residues. CDR1 MNHEY and CDR2 SVGEGT come from the germline V gene. The CDR3, as DNA: TGTGCCAGCAGTTACCACAGGGGTAGCAATCAGCCCCAGCATTTT. Its translation: CASSYHRGSNQPQHF.

The chain carries TRBV18 and TRBJ2-2; 7 bases are shared with TRBD1. Trimming took 2 bases from V and 4 from J; bases not matched to a gene: 7. The CDR3 runs to 16 residues. From germline, CDR1 is KGHSH and CDR2 LQKENI. The CDR3, as DNA: TGTGCCAGCTCACCAAATCCGGGACAGCTCACCGGGGAGCTGTTTTTT. The encoded protein is CASSPNPGQLTGELFF.

A few counts support this clone. The gene calls are TRBV3-1 (or the pseudogene TRBV3-2) and TRBJ2-7, with unresolved D. The germline CDR1 and CDR2 sequences are LGHDT and YNNKEL (reference sequence). V was clipped by 1 base and J by 11 bases, with 15 bases between them. CDR3 length: 13 amino acids. The CDR3 bases are TGTGCCAGCAGCCAAGGGGCCAGCCCTCGTGAGTACTTC. It specifies CASSQGASPREYF.

The V and J genes are TRBV4-1 and TRBJ2-3, with 9 bases fitting TRBD1. This CDR3 is built from 18 residues. The junction had 18 bases not matched to a gene; V was cut back by 3 bases and J by 8 bases. Looked up from germline, CDR1 is MGHRA and CDR2 is YSYEKL. CDR3 loop: CASSQPSIPGQGGGTQYF. The CDR3 coding sequence is TGCGCCAGCAGCCAGCCCTCGATTCCGGGACAGGGCGGCGGTACGCAGTATTTT.

This clone has more than one count but fewer than ten. The chain has TRBV4-3 and TRBJ2-3; maybe TRBD2 (6 bases). The ends were cut back, 4 bases at V and 3 bases at J, with 17 bases in the middle. The CDR3 runs to 16 residues. Germline values: CDR1 LGHNA, CDR2 YSLEER. CDR3 nucleotide sequence: TGCGCCAGCAGCCGAACTATAGCGGCTCGAACAGATACGCAGTATTTT. It yields the protein CASSRTIAARTDTQYF.

The chain combines TRBV28 with TRBJ2-1, with 8 positions matching TRBD2. Germline V gene sequence: CDR1 MDHEN, CDR2 SYDVKM. The CDR3 length is 15 residues. V shed 5 bases and J 8 bases; nucleotides not matched to a gene: 11. The CDR3 loop is CASSKRGGIHYEQFF. CDR3 DNA: TGTGCCAGCAGTAAACGCGGGGGGATACACTATGAGCAGTTCTTC.

CDR3 residues: CASSPWGLASSTDTQYF. CDR3 nucleotide sequence: TGTGCCAGCAGCCCTTGGGGACTCGCCTCTAGCACAGATACGCAGTATTTT. The chain is built from TRBV7-2 and TRBJ2-3; weak D call: TRBD2 (6 bases). V was clipped by 5 bases and J by 0 bases, with 18 bases between them. Germline CDR1 reads SGHTA; CDR2 reads FQGNSA. CDR3 length: 17 residues.